The next 27 T cell receptor beta chains were all read from a single sample in a study of cytomegalovirus exposure and HLA in healthy donors. It was with 60 Vbeta and 13 Jbeta primers that the PCR ran. TCRdb keeps only in-frame clones here, not all; method: immunoSEQ multiplex PCR. The sample lists about 110,000 clones; 55% to 75% were seen once. Sequencing used PBMCs. Receptors originate from a man aged 25-45 years in good health and CMV-seropositive.

The gene calls are TRBV19 and TRBJ1-5; the D gene is possibly TRBD1 (5 bases). Germline lookup yields CDR1 LNHDA and CDR2 SQIVND (reference sequence). Trimming shortened V by 0 bases and J by 3 bases, and 9 bases separated the two germline ends. The CDR3 is 15 amino acids. As DNA, the CDR3 is TGTGCCAGTAGTATAGAAGACAGACTCAATCAGCCCCAGCATTTT. Its protein is CASSIEDRLNQPQHF.

This chain links TRBV19 with TRBJ1-2; 7 bases line up with TRBD1. The CDR3 runs 15 residues. With V trimmed by 3 bases and J by 0 bases, 4 bases remained unmatched. Germline-derived CDR1 and CDR2 are LNHDA and SQIVND (reference sequence). The CDR3 bases are TGTGCCAGTAGTATCCCAGGGACAGCTAACTATGGCTACACCTTC. It yields the protein CASSIPGTANYGYTF. Based on the CDR3 plus reference TRBV19 and TRBJ1-2, the full variable domain is DGGITQSPKYLFRKEGQNVTLSCEQNLNHDAMYWYRQDPGQGLRLIYYSQIVNDFQKGDIAEGYSVSREKKESFPLTVTSAQKNPTAFYLCASSIPGTANYGYTFGSGTRLTVV.

V and J are TRBV7-8 and TRBJ2-7; D possibly corresponds to TRBD1 (7 bases). This CDR3 comprises 14 residues. The V end lost 2 bases, the J end lost 3 bases, and 11 bases lay between the germline ends. Germline CDR1 and CDR2: SGHVS and FQNEAQ. CDR3 DNA: TGTGCCAGCAGCTTACTCAGGGGGGACTACGAGCAGTACTTC. This codes for CASSLLRGDYEQYF.

This clone occurred once. The chain carries TRBV6-5 and TRBJ1-2; D unclear. Germline-derived CDR1 and CDR2 are MNHEY and SVGAGI. Trimming took 2 bases from V and 7 from J, leaving 17 bases between them. The length of the CDR3 is 15 residues. The CDR3 protein is CASSYTQVPLGGYTF. The CDR3 coding sequence is TGTGCCAGCAGTTACACCCAGGTCCCTTTAGGTGGCTACACCTTC.

The chain uses TRBV4-1 and TRBJ2-2; no clear D gene. CDR1 and CDR2 (germline): MGHRA, YSYEKL. Deletions cut 3 bases from V and 5 bases from J, with 7 bases between. CDR3 size: 13 residues. The CDR3 sequence is CASSHPLTGELFF. The CDR3 region has the DNA TGCGCCAGCAGCCACCCCTTGACCGGGGAGCTGTTTTTT.

This clone has just a few counts. The chain carries TRBV19 and TRBJ2-5; no firm D call. The ends were cut back, 2 bases at V and 4 bases at J, with 8 bases in the middle. CDR1 is LNHDA and CDR2 is SQIVND in the germline V gene (reference sequence). CDR3 length: 13 residues. The CDR3 nucleotides are TGTGCCAGTAGTATATTGGGCCTAGAGACCCAGTACTTC. Protein: CASSILGLETQYF.

The V call is TRBV11-2, the J call TRBJ2-5, with a tentative D call TRBD1 (7 bases). The CDR3 runs to 14 residues. CDR1 is SGHAT and CDR2 is FQNNGV in the germline V gene. The V and J ends lost 6 bases and 6 bases respectively, with 17 bases between them. The CDR3 reads CASRERAGGKTQYF. As DNA, the CDR3 is TGTGCCAGCAGAGAGCGGGCAGGGGGGAAGACCCAGTACTTC.

The chain links TRBV7-2 to TRBJ1-3; D gene unclear. The germline V gene has CDR1 SGHTA and CDR2 FQGNSA. V dropped 7 bases and J dropped 2 bases, with 18 bases sitting between them. The CDR3 runs 16 residues. CDR3 DNA sequence: TGTGCCAGCAACACCCGGGTCGAGTGCCCTGGAAACACCATATATTTT. Translating gives CASNTRVECPGNTIYF.

The genes are TRBV6-1 and TRBJ2-3, with 8 bases identical to TRBD2. The CDR3 runs 14 residues. The germline V gene encodes CDR1 MNHNS and CDR2 SASEGT. J lost 4 bases, V lost 8 bases, and 8 bases had no gene match. For the CDR3, the DNA is TGTGCCAGCGGGACTAGAGGGGGGCCAGATACGCAGTATTTT. Its translation: CASGTRGGPDTQYF.

This clone has only a few counts. The chain employs TRBV6-5 and TRBJ1-2; 7 positions match TRBD1. Germline V gene sequence: CDR1 MNHEY, CDR2 SVGAGI. The trim removed 8 bases at V and 4 bases at J, leaving 10 bases unmatched. CDR3 length: 14 amino acids. The CDR3, as DNA: TGTGCCAGCGGATACAGGGGTATAAGCTATGGCTACACCTTC. Amino acid sequence: CASGYRGISYGYTF.

The gene calls are TRBV5-6 and TRBJ1-6, with 11 bases matching TRBD1. The germline CDR1 and CDR2 sequences are SGHDT and YYEEEE. This CDR3 has 15 amino acids. V was pared by 0 bases and J by 8 bases, with 1 base of the junction left unmatched. CDR3 in DNA: TGTGCCAGCAGCTTGGAGGGACAGGGGGATTCACCCCTCCACTTT. Its translation: CASSLEGQGDSPLHF.

The chain recombines TRBV4-1 with TRBJ1-1, with D maybe TRBD1 (5 bases). Trimming shortened V by 0 bases and J by 9 bases, and 14 bases separated the two germline ends. CDR3 size: 14 residues. In germline, CDR1 is MGHRA, CDR2 YSYEKL. The CDR3 loop is CASSQDNRQPKAFF. The CDR3 region has the DNA TGCGCCAGCAGCCAAGATAATCGACAGCCCAAAGCTTTCTTT.

This clone has just a few counts. This chain joins TRBV5-1 and TRBJ2-3, with D perhaps TRBD1 (6 bases). V shed 4 bases and J shed 0 bases, with 12 bases lying between them. The CDR3 sequence is 15 residues long. Per germline, CDR1 SGHRS and CDR2 YFSETQ. As DNA, the CDR3 is TGCGCCAGCAGCCCCACAGGGACCAGCACAGATACGCAGTATTTT. Protein sequence: CASSPTGTSTDTQYF.

The V and J genes are TRBV7-6 and TRBJ1-1; perhaps TRBD1 as D (5 bases). The length of the CDR3 is 13 residues. Germline V lookup: CDR1 SGHVS, CDR2 FNYEAQ. Deletions cut 5 bases from V and 3 bases from J, with 10 bases between. The CDR3 protein is CASSRGTDTEAFF. The CDR3, as DNA: TGTGCCAGCAGCCGGGGGACCGACACTGAAGCTTTCTTT.

This CDR3 reads CASSQPDRGHAGPQHF. The DNA for the CDR3 is TGCGCCAGCAGCCAACCGGACAGGGGCCACGCAGGGCCCCAGCATTTT. The chain joins TRBV4-1 to TRBJ1-5; 9 nucleotides match TRBD1. This CDR3 spans 16 amino acids. J was trimmed by 9 bases and V by 2 bases; bases with no gene match: 11. Germline V gene data show CDR1 as MGHRA and CDR2 as YSYEKL.

This chain connects TRBV5-6 to TRBJ2-2; D is unresolved. Germline CDR1 reads SGHDT; CDR2 reads YYEEEE. V was pared by 0 bases and J by 7 bases, with 4 bases between. The CDR3 sequence is 12 residues long. CDR3 residues: CASSLAVGELFF. For the CDR3, the DNA is TGTGCCAGCAGCTTGGCTGTCGGGGAGCTGTTTTTT.

The chain joins TRBV2 to TRBJ1-2, with D possibly TRBD1 on 5 matching bases. The CDR3 is made up of 15 amino acids. Germline lookup yields CDR1 SNHLY and CDR2 FYNNEI. Trimming removed 7 bases from V and 13 bases from J, with 28 bases in between. The CDR3: CASTALTGGNSAVTF. Here the CDR3 DNA reads TGTGCCAGCACCGCACTAACCGGGGGGAATTCCGCAGTCACCTTC.

The chain uses TRBV19 and TRBJ1-1; D unclear. This CDR3 contains 12 residues. From germline, CDR1 is LNHDA and CDR2 SQIVND (reference sequence). The germline V and J ends were trimmed by 1 base and 8 bases, with 8 bases remaining between them. In DNA form, the CDR3 reads TGTGCCAGTAGTATAGTGGCAGGAGAAGCTTTCTTT. Translated, it gives CASSIVAGEAFF.

The CDR3 sequence is CASSHQGAGTGELFF. DNA for the CDR3: TGCGCCAGCAGCCACCAGGGGGCAGGCACCGGGGAGCTGTTTTTT. The chain uses TRBV4-1 and TRBJ2-2, with TRBD1 matching over 8 bases. Germline V lookup: CDR1 MGHRA, CDR2 YSYEKL. V shed 3 bases, J shed 4 bases, and the junction held 4 bases outside the gene matches. This CDR3 contains 15 residues.

This clone was detected once. The rearrangement uses TRBV10-3 and TRBJ1-1, with 8 bases that match TRBD1. V was pared by 5 bases and J by 3 bases, with 2 bases of the junction left unmatched. CDR1 ENHRY and CDR2 SYGVKD come from the germline V gene. CDR3 length: 13 residues. The chain's CDR3 is CAISLQGDTEAFF. Written as DNA, the CDR3 is TGTGCCATCAGTTTACAGGGGGACACTGAAGCTTTCTTT.

The table lists this clone with a few counts. The genes are TRBV11-3 and TRBJ1-1; no definite D call. The CDR3 contains 13 residues. Germline loops: CDR1 SGHNT, CDR2 YENEEA. V was cut by 1 base and J by 7 bases, with 10 bases left in between. CDR3 region: CASSLGHAGEAFF. The CDR3 DNA reads as TGTGCCAGCAGCTTAGGCCACGCAGGTGAAGCTTTCTTT.

In this sample, this clone turned up a few times. A junction end diverges from the germline sequence, so it may reflect a read error. This sequence joins TRBV7-7 and TRBJ2-1; a possible D gene is TRBD2 (6 bases). From germline, CDR1 is SSHAT and CDR2 FNYEAQ (reference sequence). The CDR3 totals 14 residues. The CDR3 here is CASSPAGQWGEQFF. CDR3 sequence (DNA): TGTGCTAGCAGCCCTGCGGGGCAGTGGGGTGAGCAGTTCTTC.

This clone has just one count. The genes are TRBV7-6 and TRBJ2-2; 12 positions match TRBD2. CDR3 length equals 15 residues. Germline CDR1 SGHVS, CDR2 FNYEAQ. Germline trimming cut 6 bases from V and 5 bases from J; bases unmatched to any gene: 4. CDR3 DNA sequence: TGTGCCAGCAGTTCTAGCGGGGGGGTTACCGGGGAGCTGTTTTTT. Translation gives CASSSSGGVTGELFF.

The V and J genes are TRBV10-3 and TRBJ2-2; 8 positions match TRBD1. Germline lookup yields CDR1 ENHRY and CDR2 SYGVKD. The length of the CDR3 is 14 residues. Trimming removed 5 bases from V and 3 bases from J; junction bases left unmatched: 2. CDR3 sequence (DNA): TGTGCCATCAGTCCGGACAGGGACACCGGGGAGCTGTTTTTT. It is translated as CAISPDRDTGELFF.

V is TRBV4-1 and J is TRBJ1-1, with D unresolved. The CDR3 loop spans 12 amino acids. Germline V gene lookup returns CDR1 MGHRA and CDR2 YSYEKL. V was clipped by 4 bases and J by 8 bases, with 11 bases between them. CDR3 sequence (DNA): TGCGCCAGCAGCCCTCCGACCGGGGAAGCTTTCTTT. Its protein is CASSPPTGEAFF.

This clone was counted only a few times. The chain is built from TRBV7-9 and TRBJ2-3, with D possibly TRBD2 on 7 matching bases. The germline CDR1 and CDR2 sequences are SEHNR and FQNEAQ (reference sequence). The V and J ends lost 7 bases and 0 bases respectively, with 14 bases between them. This CDR3 contains 15 residues. The CDR3 sequence is CASKSAGASTDTQYF. The CDR3 DNA is TGTGCCAGCAAGAGCGCGGGGGCTAGCACAGATACGCAGTATTTT.

The J gene is TRBJ1-2, the V gene TRBV4-1; 8 bases match TRBD1. J was trimmed by 6 bases and V by 3 bases; bases with no gene match: 9. The CDR3 runs 15 residues. CDR1 is MGHRA, CDR2 YSYEKL, per germline. The CDR3 spells CASSHNRGIRDGYTF. CDR3 bases: TGCGCCAGCAGCCATAACAGGGGGATACGAGATGGCTACACCTTC.